A selection of T cell receptor beta chains follows, all from one sample in a study of Graves' ophthalmopathy and Graves' hyperthyroidism. TCRdb passed the multiplex PCR reads through MiXCR, listing each CDR3 protein once. The sample has some 240,000 distinct CDR3 sequences, less than 55% seen once. The sequencing input was peripheral blood. The receptors originated from an adult man with Graves' ophthalmopathy. CDR3s include the opening cysteine and the closing phenylalanine or tryptophan. A D gene is named only where the DNA matches it firmly. A clone size is listed for some rows: how often the clone was seen (once, few, many), or a class if it is expanded.

j_call d_call cdr3_length v_call clone_size cdr3_aa cdr3_nt
TRBJ1-1 . 15 TRBV7-2 few CASSPQQAPSTEAFF TGTGCCAGCAGCCCTCAACAGGCCCCGAGCACTGAAGCTTTCTTT
TRBJ1-1 . 15 TRBV5-1 few CASAPTAGPRVEAFF TGCGCCAGCGCCCCGACGGCAGGGCCACGGGTTGAAGCTTTCTTT
TRBJ2-7 . 11 TRBV12-3/TRBV12-4 few CASSLAMTPSF TGTGCCAGCAGTTTAGCGATGACCCCCTCCTTC
TRBJ2-5 . 15 TRBV6-5 . CASSYRGANGETQYF TGTGCCAGCAGTTACCGAGGGGCAAACGGGGAGACCCAGTACTTC
TRBJ2-3 TRBD1 15 TRBV2 few CANPGQERRTDTQYF TGTGCCAACCCGGGACAGGAAAGACGCACAGATACGCAGTATTTT
TRBJ1-6 . 14 TRBV3-1 . CASSQELRDSPLHF TGTGCCAGCAGCCAAGAGTTAAGGGATTCACCCCTCCACTTT
TRBJ2-5 TRBD1 14 TRBV2 . CASSDRGYAETQYF TGTGCCAGCAGCGACAGGGGGTATGCGGAGACCCAGTACTTC
TRBJ1-2 TRBD1 13 TRBV10-3 . CASRRTGVDGYTF TGTGCCAGCAGACGCACAGGGGTGGATGGCTACACCTTC
TRBJ1-5 TRBD1 15 TRBV5-8 . CASSPRDRVVQPQHF TGTGCCAGCAGCCCCCGGGACAGGGTAGTCCAGCCCCAGCATTTT
TRBJ2-7 TRBD2 15 TRBV7-3 once CASSHSSGSYYEQYF TGTGCCAGCAGCCACTCTAGCGGTTCATACTACGAGCAGTACTTC
TRBJ2-7 . 13 TRBV3-2 . CASSPSSGNEQYF TGTGCCAGCAGCCCAAGCTCGGGGAACGAGCAGTACTTC
TRBJ2-7 TRBD1 14 TRBV10-3 . CAISLGQETYEQYF TGTGCCATCAGTTTAGGACAGGAGACCTACGAGCAGTACTTC
TRBJ1-1 . 12 TRBV20-1 few CSAGRLNTEAFF TGCAGTGCTGGGAGGTTGAACACTGAAGCTTTCTTT
TRBJ1-5 . 13 TRBV20-1 few CSGLGTPFQPQHF TGCAGTGGTCTAGGTACGCCCTTTCAGCCCCAGCATTTT
TRBJ2-3 TRBD2 17 TRBV7-2 . CASSLGPPSGGVGTQYF TGTGCCAGCAGCTTAGGTCCTCCTAGCGGGGGGGTCGGTACGCAGTATTTT
TRBJ2-6 . 13 TRBV20-1 . CSARSWGANVLTF TGCAGTGCTAGATCGTGGGGGGCCAACGTCCTGACTTTC
TRBJ2-2 . 14 TRBV20-1 few CSARGQRDTGELFF TGCAGTGCTAGAGGTCAGCGGGACACCGGGGAGCTGTTTTTT
TRBJ1-5 TRBD1 14 TRBV7-9 few CASSPGQGGQPQHF TGTGCCAGCAGCCCCGGACAGGGGGGGCAGCCCCAGCATTTT
TRBJ2-7 . 14 TRBV29-1 . CSVERGTDPYEQYF TGCAGCGTTGAACGGGGGACAGACCCCTACGAGCAGTACTTC
TRBJ1-5 . 16 TRBV19 . CASNLFPGPSNQPQHF TGTGCCAGTAACCTTTTCCCGGGGCCTAGCAATCAGCCCCAGCATTTT
TRBJ2-5 TRBD1 15 TRBV5-4 . CASSSPGTGGGTQYF TGTGCCAGCAGCTCTCCCGGGACAGGGGGCGGGACCCAGTACTTC
TRBJ2-5 . 9 TRBV10-2 . CASNETQYF TGTGCCAGCAACGAGACCCAGTACTTC
TRBJ1-4 . 16 TRBV25-1 many CASRSSTAATNEKLFF TGTGCCAGCAGGAGCTCGACCGCTGCAACTAATGAAAAACTGTTTTTT
TRBJ1-3 . 15 TRBV10-3 . CAISVQDSPGNTIYF TGTGCCATCAGTGTCCAGGACAGCCCGGGAAACACCATATATTTT
TRBJ2-7 . 12 TRBV19 few CASSEQLGEQYF TGTGCCAGTAGTGAACAGCTGGGCGAGCAGTACTTC
TRBJ2-5 . 13 TRBV12-3/TRBV12-4 . CASSLERAETQYF TGTGCCAGCAGTTTAGAGCGAGCGGAGACCCAGTACTTC
TRBJ1-1 . 13 TRBV7-3 few CASSLTWNTEAFF TGTGCCAGCAGCTTAACCTGGAACACTGAAGCTTTCTTT
TRBJ2-7 TRBD2 13 TRBV29-1 few CSVGTSGSYEQYF TGCAGCGTTGGGACTAGCGGGTCCTACGAGCAGTACTTC
TRBJ2-5 TRBD2 15 TRBV6-4 few CASSETSGAQETQYF TGTGCCAGCAGTGAGACTAGCGGGGCGCAAGAGACCCAGTACTTC
TRBJ1-1 TRBD1 15 TRBV25-1 many CASTDIDRGNTEAFF TGTGCCAGCACTGATATAGACAGGGGAAACACTGAAGCTTTCTTT
TRBJ1-1 . 12 TRBV2 . CASSLEGAEAFF TGTGCCAGCTCATTGGAGGGGGCTGAAGCTTTCTTT
TRBJ2-2 . 14 TRBV29-1 . CSVGGIANTGELFF TGCAGCGTTGGGGGTATCGCCAACACCGGGGAGCTGTTTTTT
TRBJ1-5 . 13 TRBV7-8 . CASSDDNNQPQHF TGTGCCAGCAGTGACGACAACAATCAGCCCCAGCATTTT
TRBJ1-1 . 15 TRBV24-1 . CATSQTGEANTEAFF TGTGCCACCAGCCAAACGGGGGAAGCGAACACTGAAGCTTTCTTT
TRBJ1-1 TRBD1 16 TRBV19 . CASSIGAGGAYTEAFF TGTGCCAGTAGTATAGGGGCAGGGGGCGCGTACACTGAAGCTTTCTTT
TRBJ1-6 . 16 TRBV10-3 . CASSYSQNSYNSPLHF TGTGCCAGCAGTTACTCACAGAACTCCTATAATTCACCCCTCCACTTT
TRBJ1-5 TRBD1 14 TRBV20-1 . CSAGQGTGNQPQHF TGCAGTGCTGGACAGGGGACGGGCAATCAGCCCCAGCATTTT
TRBJ1-2 . 14 TRBV19 . CATGPGQTNYGYTF TGTGCCACTGGCCCCGGACAAACTAACTATGGCTACACCTTC
TRBJ1-5 . 13 TRBV12-3/TRBV12-4 . CASSPDRYQPQHF TGTGCCAGCAGTCCCGACAGGTATCAGCCCCAGCATTTT
TRBJ2-5 . 13 TRBV19 . CASETWDGETQYF TGTGCCAGCGAAACGTGGGATGGGGAGACCCAGTACTTC